The 29 T cell receptor beta chains below come from one sample, sequenced in a study of blood T cell repertoires in COVID-19. Libraries were prepared by immunoSEQ multiplex PCR; TCRdb keeps only in-frame clonotypes and omits some of them. The table lists some 320,000 clones, more than 90% of them singletons. The specimen was PBMCs or T cells enriched from blood (not recorded which). The receptors originated from a man aged 60 to 75 who had recovered from COVID-19.

This chain connects TRBV4-3 to TRBJ1-2; TRBD1 matches 9 bases. Germline CDR1 and CDR2: LGHNA and YSLEER. The trim removed 1 base at V and 7 bases at J, leaving 7 bases unmatched. The CDR3 loop spans 15 amino acids. The CDR3 loop reads CASSQGTQGAGGYTF. The CDR3, as DNA: TGCGCCAGCAGCCAAGGAACACAGGGGGCGGGTGGCTACACCTTC.

J is TRBJ2-3 and V is TRBV18, with unresolved D. This CDR3 has 15 amino acids. The V gene's germline CDR1 is KGHSH and CDR2 LQKENI. With 0 bases removed from V and 2 bases from J, the gap between germline ends came to 9 bases. The CDR3 sequence: CASSPPSSNTDTQYF. The CDR3 bases are TGTGCCAGCTCACCACCGAGTTCTAACACAGATACGCAGTATTTT.

The chain links TRBV9 to TRBJ1-1; D gene uncertain. Germline CDR1 and CDR2: SGDLS and YYNGEE. V dropped 0 bases and J dropped 2 bases, with 8 bases sitting between them. This CDR3 is 14 amino acids long. The CDR3 DNA reads TGTGCCAGCAGCGTAGTCGGGGTCAACACTGAAGCTTTCTTT. Amino acid sequence: CASSVVGVNTEAFF.

The CDR3 here is CASSSRTGLYGYTF. The CDR3 region has the DNA TGTGCCAGCAGCTCCCGTACCGGACTCTATGGCTACACCTTC. This chain uses TRBV7-2 with TRBJ1-2; D not resolved. Trimming left V 4 bases short and J 4 bases short, with 13 bases between. The CDR3 spans 14 residues. Germline values: CDR1 SGHTA, CDR2 FQGNSA.

V gene TRBV5-1 combines with J gene TRBJ2-1; D may be TRBD1 (6 bases). The V gene's germline CDR1 is SGHRS and CDR2 YFSETQ. V lost 1 base to trimming and J lost 1 base, with 15 bases between them. The CDR3 sequence is 17 residues long. The CDR3 is CASSLLGAGASYNEQFF. The DNA of the CDR3 is TGCGCCAGCAGCTTGTTGGGGGCCGGGGCTTCCTACAATGAGCAGTTCTTC.

J is TRBJ2-4 and V is TRBV2, with D uncertain. V was clipped by 3 bases and J by 1 base, with 7 bases between them. Germline assignment: CDR1 SNHLY and CDR2 FYNNEI. The CDR3 runs 14 residues. DNA of the CDR3: TGTGCCAGCAGTGAGGTACGGGCCAAAAACATTCAGTACTTC. This sequence encodes CASSEVRAKNIQYF.

V is TRBV11-3 and J is TRBJ2-1, with 9 bases lining up with TRBD1. The CDR3 runs 17 residues. Germline lookup yields CDR1 SGHNT and CDR2 YENEEA. The V segment lost 4 bases and the J segment 3 bases; nucleotides outside the gene matches: 10. CDR3 in amino acids: CASSSEIRDRVYNEQFF. In DNA, the CDR3 is TGTGCCAGCAGCTCAGAGATCCGGGACAGGGTCTACAATGAGCAGTTCTTC.

The gene calls are TRBV11-3 and TRBJ2-1; the match to TRBD2 covers 11 bases. The J segment lost 6 bases and the V segment lost 4 bases, leaving 5 bases of the junction unmatched. The CDR3 length is 15 residues. Germline V gives CDR1 SGHNT, CDR2 YENEEA. The DNA for the CDR3 is TGTGCCAGCAGCTCTAGCGGGAGGACGCGCAATGAGCAGTTCTTC. It yields the protein CASSSSGRTRNEQFF. Full variable domain (remainder filled in from reference TRBV11-3 and TRBJ2-1): EAGVVQSPRYKIIEKKQPVAFWCNPISGHNTLYWYLQNLGQGPELLIRYENEEAVDDSQLPKDRFSAERLKGVDSTLKIQPAELGDSAVYLCASSSSGRTRNEQFFGPGTRLTVL.

V gene TRBV2 combines with J gene TRBJ2-7; 8 positions match TRBD1. The CDR3 contains 15 residues. Germline V gene lookup returns CDR1 SNHLY and CDR2 FYNNEI. The J segment lost 0 bases and the V segment lost 1 base, leaving 2 bases of the junction unmatched. The CDR3 bases are TGTGCCAGCAGTGAAGGGACAGGGCTCTCCTACGAGCAGTACTTC. Translated, it gives CASSEGTGLSYEQYF.

This clone has more than one count but fewer than ten. The rearrangement joins TRBV11-2 to TRBJ2-5; D gene uncertain. Germline V gene lookup returns CDR1 SGHAT and CDR2 FQNNGV. With 2 bases removed from V and 5 bases from J, the gap between germline ends came to 9 bases. The length of the CDR3 is 13 residues. CDR3 sequence reads: CASSLLGPETQYF. CDR3 in DNA: TGTGCCAGCAGCTTATTGGGCCCGGAGACCCAGTACTTC.

The rearrangement links TRBV28 to TRBJ2-5; D is undetermined. The V gene's germline CDR1 is MDHEN and CDR2 SYDVKM. Between the trimmed V and J ends, which lost 3 bases and 1 base, there was a span of 9 bases. This CDR3 spans 14 amino acids. CDR3 region: CASSFAGSQETQYF. For the CDR3, the DNA is TGTGCCAGCAGTTTCGCAGGCAGCCAAGAGACCCAGTACTTC.

The rearrangement joins TRBV29-1 to TRBJ2-2; 8 nucleotides line up with TRBD2. With V trimmed by 0 bases and J by 1 base, 7 bases remained unmatched. This CDR3 spans 17 amino acids. In germline, CDR1 is SQVTM, CDR2 ANQGSEA. CDR3 sequence: CSVEDREGPRNTGELFF. CDR3 DNA: TGCAGCGTTGAAGATCGGGAGGGGCCTCGGAACACCGGGGAGCTGTTTTTT.

This clone was recorded at least ten times. V usage is TRBV2 and J usage is TRBJ2-1; possible D gene TRBD2, 5 bases. The CDR3 length is 13 residues. Deletions cut 3 bases from V and 13 bases from J, with 16 bases between. CDR1 is SNHLY and CDR2 is FYNNEI in the germline V gene. CDR3 bases: TGTGCCAGCAGTGAGAGTCCAGGTCGGGAACAGTTCTTC. Protein: CASSESPGREQFF.

The genes are TRBV6-2 or TRBV6-3 and TRBJ1-2; D not resolved. The germline V gene has CDR1 MNHEY and CDR2 SVGEGT. Trimming took off 3 bases at V and 4 bases at J, with 12 bases between the two ends. The CDR3 runs 14 residues. CDR3 bases: TGTGCCAGCAGTTATGTCGTGGAGGGCTATGGCTACACCTTC. This encodes CASSYVVEGYGYTF.

This clone was recorded once. The junction shows a germline mismatch at one end, possibly a read error. The CDR3 sequence is CASSEEGASQETQYF. CDR3 coding DNA: TGTGCCAGCAGCGAAGAGGGGGCCTCACAAGAGACCCAGTACTTC. The chain couples TRBV14 to TRBJ2-5; 7 bases line up with TRBD1. The germline gives CDR1 SGHDN, CDR2 FVKESK. CDR3 length: 15 residues.

This chain uses TRBV4-1 with TRBJ2-3, with TRBD2 as a possible D gene (5 bases). V was trimmed by 4 bases and J by 2 bases, leaving 16 bases between them. The germline V gene has CDR1 MGHRA and CDR2 YSYEKL. The CDR3 is made up of 16 amino acids. The CDR3 spells CASSLPGMISTDTQYF. The CDR3, as DNA: TGCGCCAGCAGCCTTCCCGGGATGATTTCCACAGATACGCAGTATTTT.

This clone occurred once. DNA of the CDR3: TGTGCCAGCAGTAATCGGAACTATGGCTACACCTTC. Residues: CASSNRNYGYTF. The chain joins TRBV2 to TRBJ1-2, with D unresolved. Germline V gene sequence: CDR1 SNHLY, CDR2 FYNNEI. The CDR3 is 12 residues long. Trimming left V 5 bases short and J 2 bases short, with 6 bases between.

The rearrangement joins TRBV14 to TRBJ1-2; no definite D call. Germline loops: CDR1 SGHDN, CDR2 FVKESK. With 0 bases removed from V and 2 bases from J, the gap between germline ends came to 7 bases. CDR3 length equals 14 residues. The CDR3 spells CASSQDRKNYGYTF. DNA for the CDR3: TGTGCCAGCAGCCAAGACAGAAAAAACTATGGCTACACCTTC.

This clone was recorded only once. V gene TRBV4-2 combines with J gene TRBJ2-5; tentatively, D is TRBD2 (6 bases). The V gene's germline CDR1 is LGHNA and CDR2 YNFKEQ. Trimming pared 4 bases from V and 5 bases from J, leaving 23 bases between. The CDR3 covers 17 residues. CDR3 residues: CASSPLTLGLREETQYF. CDR3 coding DNA: TGTGCCAGCAGCCCCCTCACATTGGGGCTTCGGGAGGAGACCCAGTACTTC.

J is TRBJ2-1 and V is TRBV10-3, with TRBD2 matching 16 bases. Germline V CDR1 and CDR2: ENHRY, SYGVKD. The CDR3 loop spans 15 amino acids. Unmatched junction bases numbered 6, after V lost 7 bases and J lost 9 bases. As DNA, the CDR3 is TGTGCCATCAAAGGGACTAGCGGGAGGGGGGGTGAGCAGTTCTTC. It translates to CAIKGTSGRGGEQFF.

The V call is TRBV11-3, the J call TRBJ2-1, with D perhaps TRBD2 (7 bases). The germline gives CDR1 SGHNT, CDR2 YENEEA. There are 16 residues in the CDR3. Trimming took 4 bases from V and 8 from J, leaving 21 bases between them. The DNA for the CDR3 is TGTGCCAGCAGCTCCCTTGGAGGGAGGGGGGGCGATGAGCAGTTCTTC. It yields the protein CASSSLGGRGGDEQFF.

The chain employs TRBV5-4 and TRBJ1-1; D is unresolved. This CDR3 has 16 amino acids. Germline V gives CDR1 SGHNT, CDR2 YYREEE (reference sequence). V lost 0 bases and J 0 bases, leaving 12 bases between the germline ends. Here the CDR3 DNA reads TGTGCCAGCAGCTTGGGTGCGCCGACAATGAACACTGAAGCTTTCTTT. It yields the protein CASSLGAPTMNTEAFF.

This clone was detected only a few times. The chain is built from TRBV5-6 and TRBJ1-5; no clear D. The CDR3 consists of 15 residues. V lost 0 bases, J lost 4 bases, and 11 bases lay in between. Germline V gene lookup returns CDR1 SGHDT and CDR2 YYEEEE. As DNA, the CDR3 is TGTGCCAGCAGCTTGGGAGGGATCCGGAATCAGCCCCAGCATTTT. Its translation is CASSLGGIRNQPQHF.

This clone was recorded once. The genes are TRBV5-6 and TRBJ1-5; D is ambiguous. The CDR3 runs 13 residues. Trimming cost V 1 base and J 5 bases, with 7 bases left between them. Per germline, CDR1 SGHDT and CDR2 YYEEEE. The chain's CDR3 is CASSLSLDQPQHF. DNA of the CDR3: TGTGCCAGCAGCTTGAGCCTAGATCAGCCCCAGCATTTT.

The rearrangement joins TRBV9 to TRBJ1-1; 7 nucleotides match TRBD1. The length of the CDR3 is 13 residues. V lost 2 bases and J lost 7; bases outside the gene matches: 5. Germline values: CDR1 SGDLS, CDR2 YYNGEE. CDR3 in DNA: TGTGCCAGCAGCGTGGGACAGAGGGATGAAGCTTTCTTT. Its translation: CASSVGQRDEAFF.

The rearrangement links TRBV4-1 to TRBJ1-5, with 11 bases aligning to TRBD1. With V trimmed by 0 bases and J by 4 bases, 5 bases remained unmatched. The CDR3 loop spans 17 amino acids. Per germline, CDR1 MGHRA and CDR2 YSYEKL. The CDR3 bases are TGCGCCAGCAGCCAAGAGGGGACAGGGGGTTGGAATCAGCCCCAGCATTTT. It translates to CASSQEGTGGWNQPQHF.

The chain links TRBV3-1 (or the pseudogene TRBV3-2) to TRBJ2-7; 7 bases map to TRBD2. Trimming took 4 bases from V and 3 from J; bases not matched to a gene: 3. CDR3 length equals 13 residues. Per germline, CDR1 LGHDT and CDR2 YNNKEL (reference sequence). DNA of the CDR3: TGTGCCAGCAGCCCTGGGAGGGTCTACGAGCAGTACTTC. This translates into CASSPGRVYEQYF.

The chain employs TRBV27 and TRBJ2-1, with 7 bases fitting TRBD2. CDR1 is MNHEY and CDR2 is SMNVEV in the germline V gene (reference sequence). This CDR3 region has 13 residues. The V and J ends lost 9 bases and 0 bases, in that order; junction bases with no gene match: 2. The CDR3 DNA sequence: TGTGCCAGTAGCGGGCACTCCTACAATGAGCAGTTCTTC. It codes for CASSGHSYNEQFF.

The chain employs TRBV10-3 and TRBJ1-1; 7 nucleotides line up with TRBD1. Trimming took 8 bases from V and 2 from J; bases not matched to a gene: 8. There are 14 residues in the CDR3. Germline CDR1 and CDR2: ENHRY and SYGVKD. The CDR3 sequence: CAIDGGGGNTEAFF. The CDR3 DNA is TGTGCCATCGATGGCGGAGGGGGCAACACTGAAGCTTTCTTT.